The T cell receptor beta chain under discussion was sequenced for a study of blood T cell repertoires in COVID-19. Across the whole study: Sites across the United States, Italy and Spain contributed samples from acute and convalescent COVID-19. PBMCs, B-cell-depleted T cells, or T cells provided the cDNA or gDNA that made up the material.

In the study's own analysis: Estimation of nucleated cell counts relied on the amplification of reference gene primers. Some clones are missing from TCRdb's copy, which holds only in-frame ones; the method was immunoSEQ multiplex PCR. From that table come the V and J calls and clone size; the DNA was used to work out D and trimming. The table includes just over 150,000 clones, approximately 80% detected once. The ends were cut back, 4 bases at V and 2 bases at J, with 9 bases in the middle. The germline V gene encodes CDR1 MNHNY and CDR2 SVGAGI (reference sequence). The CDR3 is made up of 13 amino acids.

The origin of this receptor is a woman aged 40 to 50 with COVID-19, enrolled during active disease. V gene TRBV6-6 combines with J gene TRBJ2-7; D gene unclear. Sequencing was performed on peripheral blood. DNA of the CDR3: TGTGCCAGCAGTTTGTCCGGTGCCTACGAGCAGTACTTC. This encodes CASSLSGAYEQYF.